Shown below are 30 T cell receptor beta chains from a single sample sequenced in a study of cytomegalovirus exposure and HLA in healthy donors. PCR amplification relied on 60 Vbeta primers (plus 13 Jbeta primers). TCRdb keeps only in-frame clones here, not all; method: immunoSEQ multiplex PCR. The repertoire holds approximately 200,000 clones, with 65% to 80% as singletons. Sequencing was carried out using PBMCs. The receptors were gathered from a woman aged 30 to 39 in good health and CMV-seropositive.

The V call is TRBV2, the J call TRBJ2-5; the D gene is possibly TRBD2 (6 bases). Between the trimmed V and J ends, which lost 7 bases and 1 base, there was a span of 16 bases. Germline assignment: CDR1 SNHLY and CDR2 FYNNEI. This CDR3 contains 15 residues. CDR3 protein: CASTMEGEPQETQYF. The CDR3 nucleotides read TGTGCCAGCACCATGGAGGGAGAGCCCCAAGAGACCCAGTACTTC.

This chain connects TRBV7-9 to TRBJ1-3; D not resolved. The germline V gene encodes CDR1 SEHNR and CDR2 FQNEAQ (reference sequence). Trimming took off 8 bases at V and 4 bases at J, with 15 bases between the two ends. The CDR3 spans 14 residues. The CDR3 reads CASDGRVGGNTIYF. CDR3 nucleotides: TGTGCCAGCGACGGGAGAGTCGGGGGAAACACCATATATTTT.

The chain carries TRBV6-1 and TRBJ2-4, with TRBD1 matching over 9 bases. The germline V gene has CDR1 MNHNS and CDR2 SASEGT. V shed 3 bases and J 11 bases; nucleotides not matched to a gene: 5. The CDR3 covers 13 residues. The CDR3 DNA follows: TGTGCCAGCAGTGACGGGACAGGGCGTTTTCAGTACTTC. It codes for CASSDGTGRFQYF.

The chain combines TRBV7-2 with TRBJ2-3, with 7 bases aligning to TRBD2. The CDR3 sequence is 15 residues long. Germline V gene data show CDR1 as SGHTA and CDR2 as FQGNSA. With 1 base clipped from V and 6 bases from J, the junction kept 7 bases outside the gene matches. CDR3 nucleotides: TGTGCCAGCAGCTTAGTACGCGGGAGTGGGGATACGCAGTATTTT. It yields the protein CASSLVRGSGDTQYF.

The CDR3 nucleotides read TGTGCCAGCAGCGCCGGGGGGCGGTCAGAGACCCAGTACTTC. Translation gives CASSAGGRSETQYF. V usage is TRBV7-7 and J usage is TRBJ2-5; possibly TRBD2 for D (7 bases). Germline-derived CDR1 and CDR2 are SSHAT and FNYEAQ (reference sequence). With 5 bases removed from V and 4 bases from J, the gap between germline ends came to 14 bases. The CDR3 is 14 residues long.

This chain connects TRBV10-3 to TRBJ2-7; 7 bases are shared with TRBD1. Germline V lookup: CDR1 ENHRY, CDR2 SYGVKD. The CDR3 sequence is 15 residues long. With 5 bases clipped from V and 3 bases from J, the junction kept 10 bases outside the gene matches. DNA of the CDR3: TGTGCCATCAGTACCGACAGGGAAGAGGGCTACGAGCAGTACTTC. Translated, it gives CAISTDREEGYEQYF.

The CDR3 is CASSIGVSGNTIYF. In DNA form, the CDR3 reads TGTGCCAGTAGTATCGGGGTCTCTGGAAACACCATATATTTT. The chain employs TRBV19 and TRBJ1-3; no definite D call. Germline-derived CDR1 and CDR2 are LNHDA and SQIVND (reference sequence). CDR3 length: 14 residues. Trimming left V 3 bases short and J 0 bases short, with 6 bases between.

The rearrangement uses TRBV9 and TRBJ2-7; D is uncertain. The CDR3 has 12 residues. V gave up 4 bases and J gave up 1 base, with 6 bases separating them. Germline values: CDR1 SGDLS, CDR2 YYNGEE. This CDR3 is CASSPGSYEQYF. The DNA for the CDR3 is TGTGCCAGCAGCCCCGGGTCCTACGAGCAGTACTTC.

The chain recombines TRBV5-1 with TRBJ2-7, with a weak D call TRBD2 (6 bases). Germline CDR1 SGHRS, CDR2 YFSETQ. Trimming cost V 2 bases and J 3 bases, with 9 bases left between them. This CDR3 contains 13 residues. For the CDR3, the DNA is TGCGCCAGCAGCTTAGGGACTTTCTACGAGCAGTACTTC. It codes for CASSLGTFYEQYF.

In this sample, this clone turned up a few times. The V gene is TRBV5-1, the J gene TRBJ1-2; D perhaps matches TRBD1 (6 bases). CDR1 is SGHRS, CDR2 YFSETQ, per germline. Trimming stripped 1 base from V and 3 bases from J, with 10 bases between. The CDR3 sequence is 14 residues long. The CDR3 DNA follows: TGCGCCAGCAGCTTGTGGGGGCAGGACTATGGCTACACCTTC. This codes for CASSLWGQDYGYTF.

The chain couples TRBV4-3 to TRBJ2-7, with a possible D match to TRBD2 (6 bases). Germline V CDR1 and CDR2: LGHNA, YSLEER. The CDR3 extends over 15 amino acids. Trimming shortened V by 4 bases and J by 1 base, and 14 bases separated the two germline ends. CDR3 loop: CASSLGWEASYEQYF. CDR3 nucleotides: TGCGCCAGCAGCCTGGGGTGGGAGGCGTCCTACGAGCAGTACTTC.

V gene TRBV7-6 combines with J gene TRBJ1-2; D unclear. Trimming shortened V by 3 bases and J by 6 bases, and 8 bases separated the two germline ends. This CDR3 region has 12 residues. CDR1 is SGHVS and CDR2 is FNYEAQ in the germline V gene. The CDR3 sequence: CASSLNNHGYTF. The CDR3 bases are TGTGCCAGCAGCTTGAACAACCATGGCTACACCTTC.

The sample holds a few counts of this clone. This rearrangement joins TRBV9 to TRBJ1-1; D is unresolved. Trimming pared 0 bases from V and 4 bases from J, leaving 7 bases between. The CDR3 consists of 13 residues. Germline V gives CDR1 SGDLS, CDR2 YYNGEE. CDR3 loop: CASSVEEGTEAFF. The CDR3 DNA follows: TGTGCCAGCAGCGTAGAAGAGGGCACTGAAGCTTTCTTT. The full variable domain, in which reference TRBV9 and TRBJ1-1 provide the parts outside the CDR3, is DSGVTQTPKHLITATGQRVTLRCSPRSGDLSVYWYQQSLDQGLQFLIQYYNGEERAKGNILERFSAQQFPDLHSELNLSSLELGDSALYFCASSVEEGTEAFFGQGTRLTVV.

This clone was seen more than once but under ten times. The V call is TRBV27, the J call TRBJ1-1; D call uncertain. The CDR3 extends over 15 amino acids. Germline V gene sequence: CDR1 MNHEY, CDR2 SMNVEV (reference sequence). Trimming stripped 3 bases from V and 0 bases from J, with 11 bases between. CDR3 coding DNA: TGTGCCAGCAGTTTCGAGGGATACTTGAACACTGAAGCTTTCTTT. This codes for CASSFEGYLNTEAFF.

In this sample, this clone turned up once. The rearrangement joins TRBV19 to TRBJ2-1; the match to TRBD2 covers 11 bases. CDR1 is LNHDA and CDR2 is SQIVND in the germline V gene (reference sequence). The V and J ends lost 7 bases and 8 bases, in that order; junction bases with no gene match: 10. The CDR3 is 15 residues long. CDR3 amino acids: CASTVAGGKNDEQFF. CDR3 coding DNA: TGTGCCAGTACCGTAGCGGGAGGGAAGAATGATGAGCAGTTCTTC.

CDR3 sequence (DNA): TGCAGCGTTGAAGTCAGGACGGGAGGCTACACCTTC. Amino acids: CSVEVRTGGYTF. This chain connects TRBV29-1 to TRBJ1-2; D is undetermined. The ends were cut back, 1 base at V and 8 bases at J, with 11 bases in the middle. The length of the CDR3 is 12 residues. Germline V lookup: CDR1 SQVTM, CDR2 ANQGSEA.

V is TRBV6-6 and J is TRBJ1-1; unclear D gene. CDR1 MNHNY and CDR2 SVGAGI come from the germline V gene (reference sequence). This CDR3 comprises 14 residues. Trimming shortened V by 5 bases and J by 1 base, and 11 bases separated the two germline ends. DNA for the CDR3: TGTGCCAGCAGTATAATAGCACAGAACACTGAAGCTTTCTTT. Its protein is CASSIIAQNTEAFF.

V is TRBV10-1 and J is TRBJ1-2; TRBD1 might be the D (5 bases). The CDR3 has 16 residues. Germline V lookup: CDR1 WNHNN, CDR2 SYGVQD (reference sequence). Deletions cut 7 bases from V and 0 bases from J, with 18 bases between. The CDR3 is CASIFLRVIANYGYTF. In DNA, the CDR3 is TGCGCCAGCATTTTTCTCAGGGTCATAGCTAACTATGGCTACACCTTC.

The chain links TRBV29-1 to TRBJ1-2; D is unresolved. This CDR3 contains 14 residues. The V gene lost 6 bases and the J gene lost 7 bases, with 21 bases spanning the gap. Germline assignment: CDR1 SQVTM and CDR2 ANQGSEA. For the CDR3, the DNA is TGCAGCGTCCCCCCGTTGCTCTCAGGTGGTGGCTACACCTTC. Protein product: CSVPPLLSGGGYTF. Based on the CDR3 plus reference TRBV29-1 and TRBJ1-2, the full variable domain is SAVISQKPSRDICQRGTSLTIQCQVDSQVTMMFWYRQQPGQSLTLIATANQGSEATYESGFVIDKFPISRPNLTFSTLTVSNMSPEDSSIYLCSVPPLLSGGGYTFGSGTRLTVV.

J is TRBJ1-1 and V is TRBV18; the D gene is possibly TRBD1 (5 bases). The V gene's germline CDR1 is KGHSH and CDR2 LQKENI. V dropped 6 bases and J dropped 1 base, with 12 bases sitting between them. The CDR3 loop spans 14 amino acids. CDR3 region: CASSLYTGNTEAFF. The CDR3 DNA sequence: TGTGCCAGCTCTTTATATACAGGGAACACTGAAGCTTTCTTT.

The genes are TRBV4-3 and TRBJ2-4, with a weak D call TRBD1 (5 bases). V lost 1 base and J 8 bases, leaving 12 bases between the germline ends. The CDR3 covers 14 residues. Germline CDR1 is LGHNA and CDR2 is YSLEER. CDR3 region: CASSQGLGPDIQYF. Here the CDR3 DNA reads TGCGCCAGCAGCCAAGGATTGGGGCCGGACATTCAGTACTTC.

This chain connects TRBV19 to TRBJ2-5; D perhaps matches TRBD2 (6 bases). Trimming took off 5 bases at V and 2 bases at J, with 15 bases between the two ends. This CDR3 has 15 amino acids. Germline V lookup: CDR1 LNHDA, CDR2 SQIVND (reference sequence). CDR3 region: CASSGAGSGQETQYF. Written as DNA, the CDR3 is TGTGCCAGTAGTGGTGCGGGGAGCGGACAAGAGACCCAGTACTTC.

The chain recombines TRBV5-6 with TRBJ1-2; tentatively, D is TRBD1 (5 bases). There are 16 residues in the CDR3. V lost 4 bases and J lost 1, with 17 bases in between. The germline V gene has CDR1 SGHDT and CDR2 YYEEEE. The CDR3 reads CASSTIADILNYGYTF. In DNA, the CDR3 is TGTGCCAGCAGCACTATAGCGGACATACTTAACTATGGCTACACCTTC.

In the case of this clone: The limits of the CDR3 on the DNA are not certain, so only TCRdb's listed CDR3 is given. This chain joins TRBV29-1 and TRBJ2-7; TRBD1 is the table's D call and was not checked against the DNA. The CDR3 is 15 residues long, counting both termini. Germline V CDR1 and CDR2: SQVTM, ANQGSEA. CDR3 sequence reads: CSVDFRGQGYYEQYF.

The rearrangement links TRBV10-2 to TRBJ2-7; 8 nucleotides line up with TRBD2. This CDR3 region has 13 residues. Germline CDR1 is WSHSY and CDR2 is SAAADI. The V gene end was trimmed by 10 bases and the J gene end by 2 bases; junction bases not matched to a gene: 7. CDR3 sequence (DNA): TGCGCCACCAAACTAGCGGTTGCCTACGAGCAGTACTTC. Its protein product is CATKLAVAYEQYF.

The rearrangement joins TRBV5-1 to TRBJ2-3; D unresolved. The V gene's germline CDR1 is SGHRS and CDR2 YFSETQ. The V gene lost 1 base and the J gene lost 2 bases, with 5 bases spanning the gap. This CDR3 is built from 13 residues. CDR3 sequence: CASSLTNTDTQYF. Written as DNA, the CDR3 is TGCGCCAGCAGCTTGACTAACACAGATACGCAGTATTTT. Together with reference TRBV5-1 and TRBJ2-3, the CDR3 gives the full variable domain: KAGVTQTPRYLIKTRGQQVTLSCSPISGHRSVSWYQQTPGQGLQFLFEYFSETQRNKGNFPGRFSGRQFSNSRSEMNVSTLELGDSALYLCASSLTNTDTQYFGPGTRLTVL.

This rearrangement joins TRBV4-1 to TRBJ2-1, with 10 bases identical to TRBD2. CDR1 and CDR2 (germline): MGHRA, YSYEKL. The length of the CDR3 is 17 residues. V was clipped by 0 bases and J by 8 bases; unmatched bases: 10. DNA of the CDR3: TGCGCCAGCAGCCAAGATCCCGCTAGCGGGAGTCCCTATGAGCAGTTCTTC. Protein sequence: CASSQDPASGSPYEQFF.

This chain uses TRBV5-5 with TRBJ2-7; 9 positions match TRBD2. CDR3 length: 15 residues. The trim removed 0 bases at V and 0 bases at J, leaving 1 base unmatched. Germline V gene lookup returns CDR1 SGHKS and CDR2 YYEKEE (reference sequence). The CDR3 DNA follows: TGTGCCAGCAGCTTGGGACTAGCGGACTCCTACGAGCAGTACTTC. It yields the protein CASSLGLADSYEQYF.

The chain joins TRBV9 to TRBJ2-2; D unclear. CDR1 and CDR2 from the germline V gene are SGDLS and YYNGEE. The germline V and J ends were trimmed by 0 bases and 1 base, with 4 bases remaining between them. This CDR3 is built from 14 residues. The CDR3 spells CASSVAWNTGELFF. Written as DNA, the CDR3 is TGTGCCAGCAGCGTAGCTTGGAACACCGGGGAGCTGTTTTTT.

The genes are TRBV4-1 and TRBJ2-7, with 8 bases lining up with TRBD1. The CDR3 covers 16 residues. V lost 4 bases, J lost 0 bases, and 8 bases stayed unmatched. CDR1 and CDR2 (germline): MGHRA, YSYEKL. CDR3 protein: CASSRRQGTSSYEQYF. The CDR3, as DNA: TGCGCCAGCAGCCGCAGACAGGGGACAAGCTCCTACGAGCAGTACTTC.